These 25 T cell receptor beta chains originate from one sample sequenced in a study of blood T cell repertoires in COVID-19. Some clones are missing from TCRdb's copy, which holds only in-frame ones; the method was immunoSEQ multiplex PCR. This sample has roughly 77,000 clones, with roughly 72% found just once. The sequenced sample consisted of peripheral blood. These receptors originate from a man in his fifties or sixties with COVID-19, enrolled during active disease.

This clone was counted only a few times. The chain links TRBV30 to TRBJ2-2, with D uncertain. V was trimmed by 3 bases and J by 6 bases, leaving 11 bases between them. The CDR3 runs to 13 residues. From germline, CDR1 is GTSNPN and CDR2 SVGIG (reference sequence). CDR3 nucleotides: TGTGCCTGGAGCGTTGGGCAGCCCGGGGAGCTGTTTTTT. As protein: CAWSVGQPGELFF.

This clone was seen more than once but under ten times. In DNA form, the CDR3 reads TGTGCCAGCAGAGCGGGACAGGGAACACGCGAGCAGTACTTC. Encoded protein: CASRAGQGTREQYF. This chain joins TRBV2 and TRBJ2-7, with TRBD1 identical over 9 bases. CDR3 size: 14 residues. CDR1 and CDR2 (germline): SNHLY, FYNNEI. The V gene end was trimmed by 6 bases and the J gene end by 6 bases; junction bases not matched to a gene: 9. Drawing the rest from reference TRBV2 and TRBJ2-7, the complete variable domain is EPEVTQTPSHQVTQMGQEVILRCVPISNHLYFYWYRQILGQKVEFLVSFYNNEISEKSEIFDDQFSVERPDGSNFTLKIRSTKLEDSAMYFCASRAGQGTREQYFGPGTRLTVT.

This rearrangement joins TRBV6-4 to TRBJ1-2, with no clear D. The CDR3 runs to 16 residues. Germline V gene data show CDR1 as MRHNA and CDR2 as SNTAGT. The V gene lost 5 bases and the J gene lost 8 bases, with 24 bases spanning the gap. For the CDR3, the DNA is TGTGCCAGCAGTCCCGGGAGAAGCCTTCTGCCGAGGGGCTACACCTTC. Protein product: CASSPGRSLLPRGYTF.

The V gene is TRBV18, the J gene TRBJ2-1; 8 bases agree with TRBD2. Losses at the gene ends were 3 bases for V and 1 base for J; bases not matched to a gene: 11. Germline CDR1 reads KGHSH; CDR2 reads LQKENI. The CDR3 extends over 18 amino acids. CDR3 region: CASSPVPGLVQSYNEQFF. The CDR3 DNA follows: TGTGCCAGCTCACCCGTCCCGGGACTAGTTCAGTCCTACAATGAGCAGTTCTTC. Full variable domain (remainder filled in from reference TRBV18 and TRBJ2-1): NAGVMQNPRHLVRRRGQEARLRCSPMKGHSHVYWYRQLPEEGLKFMVYLQKENIIDESGMPKERFSAEFPKEGPSILRIQQVVRGDSAAYFCASSPVPGLVQSYNEQFFGPGTRLTVL.

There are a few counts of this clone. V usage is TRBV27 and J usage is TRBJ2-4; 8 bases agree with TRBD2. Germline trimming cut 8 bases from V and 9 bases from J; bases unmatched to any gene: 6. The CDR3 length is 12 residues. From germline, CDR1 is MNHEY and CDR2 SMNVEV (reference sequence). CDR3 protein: CASGKGLVIQYF. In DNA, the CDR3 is TGTGCCAGCGGGAAGGGACTAGTCATTCAGTACTTC.

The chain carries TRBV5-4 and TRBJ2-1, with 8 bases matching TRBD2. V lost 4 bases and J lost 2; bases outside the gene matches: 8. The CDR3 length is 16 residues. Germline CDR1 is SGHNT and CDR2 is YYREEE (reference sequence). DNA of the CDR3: TGTGCCAGCAGCGGTAGGGGCGGGGGGCCCTACAATGAGCAGTTCTTC. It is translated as CASSGRGGGPYNEQFF. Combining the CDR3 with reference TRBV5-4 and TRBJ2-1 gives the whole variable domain ETGVTQSPTHLIKTRGQQVTLRCSSQSGHNTVSWYQQALGQGPQFIFQYYREEENGRGNFPPRFSGLQFPNYSSELNVNALELDDSALYLCASSGRGGGPYNEQFFGPGTRLTVL.

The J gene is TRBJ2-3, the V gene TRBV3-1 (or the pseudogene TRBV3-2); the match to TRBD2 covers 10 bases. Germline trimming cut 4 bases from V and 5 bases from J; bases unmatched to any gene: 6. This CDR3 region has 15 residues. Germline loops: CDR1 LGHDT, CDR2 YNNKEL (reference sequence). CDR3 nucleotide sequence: TGTGCCAGCAGCCGAGCGGGGGGGAGTGGAGATACGCAGTATTTT. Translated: CASSRAGGSGDTQYF.

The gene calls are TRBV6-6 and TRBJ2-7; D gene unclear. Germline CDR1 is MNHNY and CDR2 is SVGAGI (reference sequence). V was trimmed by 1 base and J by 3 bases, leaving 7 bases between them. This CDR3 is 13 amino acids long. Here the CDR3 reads CASSYFASYEQYF. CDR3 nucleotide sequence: TGTGCCAGCAGTTACTTTGCTAGCTACGAGCAGTACTTC.

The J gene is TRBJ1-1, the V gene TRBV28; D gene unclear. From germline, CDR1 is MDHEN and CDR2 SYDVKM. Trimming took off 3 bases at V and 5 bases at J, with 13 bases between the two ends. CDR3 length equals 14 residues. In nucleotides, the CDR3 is TGTGCCAGCAGTTTGACCCCGGGAGAAACTGAAGCTTTCTTT. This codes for CASSLTPGETEAFF.

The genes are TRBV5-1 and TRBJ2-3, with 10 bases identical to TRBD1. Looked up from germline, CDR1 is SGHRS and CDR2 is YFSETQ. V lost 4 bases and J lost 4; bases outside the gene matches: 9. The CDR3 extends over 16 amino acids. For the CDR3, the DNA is TGCGCCAGCAGCCGTTCGGGGACAGGGGTTCCAGATACGCAGTATTTT. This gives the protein CASSRSGTGVPDTQYF.

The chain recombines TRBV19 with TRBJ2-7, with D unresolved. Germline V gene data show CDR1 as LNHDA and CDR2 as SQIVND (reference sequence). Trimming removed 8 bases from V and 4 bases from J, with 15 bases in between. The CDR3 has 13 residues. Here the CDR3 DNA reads TGTGCCAGTTCCAACCCGAGTGGTTACGAGCAGTACTTC. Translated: CASSNPSGYEQYF.

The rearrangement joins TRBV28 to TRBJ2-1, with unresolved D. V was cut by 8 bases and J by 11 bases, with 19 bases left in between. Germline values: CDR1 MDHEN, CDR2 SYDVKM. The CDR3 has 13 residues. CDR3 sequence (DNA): TGTGCCAGCCGAAGCAAAATGGGCGAGAAGCAGTTCTTC. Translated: CASRSKMGEKQFF.

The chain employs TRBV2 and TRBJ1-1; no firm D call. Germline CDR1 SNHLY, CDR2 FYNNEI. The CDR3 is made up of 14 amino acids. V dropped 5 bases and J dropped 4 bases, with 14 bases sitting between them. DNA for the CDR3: TGTGCCAGCAGTCCCTATGATGTTCTCACTGAAGCTTTCTTT. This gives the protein CASSPYDVLTEAFF. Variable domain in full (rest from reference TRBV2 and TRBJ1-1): EPEVTQTPSHQVTQMGQEVILRCVPISNHLYFYWYRQILGQKVEFLVSFYNNEISEKSEIFDDQFSVERPDGSNFTLKIRSTKLEDSAMYFCASSPYDVLTEAFFGQGTRLTVV.

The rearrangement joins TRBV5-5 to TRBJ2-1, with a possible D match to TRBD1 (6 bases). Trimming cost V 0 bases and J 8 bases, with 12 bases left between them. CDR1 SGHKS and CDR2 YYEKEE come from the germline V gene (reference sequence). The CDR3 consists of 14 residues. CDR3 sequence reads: CASSLGGPRDEQFF. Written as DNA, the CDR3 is TGTGCCAGCAGCTTGGGGGGGCCCCGGGATGAGCAGTTCTTC. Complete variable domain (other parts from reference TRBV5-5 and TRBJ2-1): DAGVTQSPTHLIKTRGQQVTLRCSPISGHKSVSWYQQVLGQGPQFIFQYYEKEERGRGNFPDRFSARQFPNYSSELNVNALLLGDSALYLCASSLGGPRDEQFFGPGTRLTVL.

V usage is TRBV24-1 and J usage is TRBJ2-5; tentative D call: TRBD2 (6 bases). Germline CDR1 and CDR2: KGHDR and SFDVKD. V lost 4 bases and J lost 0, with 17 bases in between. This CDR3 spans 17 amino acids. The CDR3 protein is CATSDLPGGANQETQYF. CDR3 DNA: TGTGCCACCAGTGACCTGCCTGGCGGGGCCAACCAAGAGACCCAGTACTTC.

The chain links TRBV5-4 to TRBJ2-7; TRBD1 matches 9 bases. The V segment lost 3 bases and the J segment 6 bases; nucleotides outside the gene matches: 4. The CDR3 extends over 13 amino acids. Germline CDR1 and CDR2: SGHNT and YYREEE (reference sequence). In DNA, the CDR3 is TGTGCCAGCAGCTGGGACAGGGCAGGCGAGCAGTACTTC. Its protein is CASSWDRAGEQYF.

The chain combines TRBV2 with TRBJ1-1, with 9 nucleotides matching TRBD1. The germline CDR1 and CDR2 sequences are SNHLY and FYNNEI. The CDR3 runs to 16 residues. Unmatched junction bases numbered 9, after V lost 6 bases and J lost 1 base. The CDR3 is CASRGPGTGKNTEAFF. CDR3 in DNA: TGTGCCAGCAGGGGGCCCGGGACAGGGAAGAACACTGAAGCTTTCTTT.

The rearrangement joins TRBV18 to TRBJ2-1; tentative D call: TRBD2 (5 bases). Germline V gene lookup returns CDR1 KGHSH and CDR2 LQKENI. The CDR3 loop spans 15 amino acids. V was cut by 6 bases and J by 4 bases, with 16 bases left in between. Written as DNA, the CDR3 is TGTGCCAGCTCCCCGCGTGGAGGTTTTTACAATGAGCAGTTCTTC. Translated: CASSPRGGFYNEQFF.

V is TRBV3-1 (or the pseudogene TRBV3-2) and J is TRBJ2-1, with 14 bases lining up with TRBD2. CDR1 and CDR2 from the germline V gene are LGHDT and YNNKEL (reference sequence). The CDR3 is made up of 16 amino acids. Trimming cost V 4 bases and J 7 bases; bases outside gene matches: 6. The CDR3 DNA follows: TGTGCCAGCAGCCGATTCGGGACTAGCGGGAGAAATGAGCAGTTCTTC. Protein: CASSRFGTSGRNEQFF.

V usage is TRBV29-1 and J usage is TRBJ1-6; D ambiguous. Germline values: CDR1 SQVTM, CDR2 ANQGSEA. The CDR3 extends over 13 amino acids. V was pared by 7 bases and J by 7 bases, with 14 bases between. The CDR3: CSGRRGDNSPLHF. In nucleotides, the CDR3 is TGCAGCGGGCGGAGAGGCGACAATTCACCCCTCCACTTT.

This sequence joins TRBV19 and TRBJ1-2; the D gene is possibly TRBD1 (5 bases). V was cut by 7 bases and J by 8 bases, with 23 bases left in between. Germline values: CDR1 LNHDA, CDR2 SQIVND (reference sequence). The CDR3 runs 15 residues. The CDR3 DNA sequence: TGTGCCAGTACCCCGGGGGACCGTCTATACGAAGGCTACACCTTC. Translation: CASTPGDRLYEGYTF.

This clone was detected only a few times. In DNA, the CDR3 is TGTGCCAGCAGCCTAGGGACAGGGCTGAGCACTGAAGCTTTCTTT. Amino acid sequence: CASSLGTGLSTEAFF. The gene calls are TRBV3-1 (or the pseudogene TRBV3-2) and TRBJ1-1; 9 bases match TRBD1. CDR3 length: 15 amino acids. Per the germline V gene, CDR1 is LGHDT and CDR2 is YNNKEL (reference sequence). The ends lost 4 bases at V and 4 bases at J; junction bases unmatched: 7.

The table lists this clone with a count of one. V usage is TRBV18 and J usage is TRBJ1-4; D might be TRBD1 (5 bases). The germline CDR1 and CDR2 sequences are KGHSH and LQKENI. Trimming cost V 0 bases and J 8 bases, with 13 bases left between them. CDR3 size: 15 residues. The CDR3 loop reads CASSPPGQGGEKLFF. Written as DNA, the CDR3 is TGTGCCAGCTCACCACCGGGGCAGGGCGGAGAAAAACTGTTTTTT.

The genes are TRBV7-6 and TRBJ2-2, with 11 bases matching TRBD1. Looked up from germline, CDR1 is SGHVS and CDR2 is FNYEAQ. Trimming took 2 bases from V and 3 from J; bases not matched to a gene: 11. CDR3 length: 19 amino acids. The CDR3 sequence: CASSLRGSGTGGDTGELFF. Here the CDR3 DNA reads TGTGCCAGCAGCTTAAGGGGTTCCGGGACAGGGGGTGACACCGGGGAGCTGTTTTTT.

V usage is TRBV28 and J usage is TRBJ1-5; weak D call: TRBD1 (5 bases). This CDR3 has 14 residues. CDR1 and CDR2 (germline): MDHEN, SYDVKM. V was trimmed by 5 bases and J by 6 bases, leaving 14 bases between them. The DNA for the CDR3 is TGTGCCAGCAGTGGGTCTAGGGGCTTTCAGCCCCAGCATTTT. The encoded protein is CASSGSRGFQPQHF.